This T cell receptor beta chain was sequenced in a study of blood T cell repertoires in COVID-19. Looking at the study overall: From T cells, B-cell-depleted T cells, or PBMCs came the material, which was cDNA or gDNA.

Here immunoSEQ multiplex PCR was the method, and the copy in TCRdb shows in-frame clones only, minus some. The data contain a few hundred thousand clones, roughly 88% of them singletons. Specimen: PBMCs or T cells enriched from blood (not recorded which). The receptor was isolated from a woman aged 18-35 years who had been exposed to COVID-19.

The CDR3: CASRNSGTVKETQYF. The CDR3 DNA follows: TGTGCCAGCAGAAACTCCGGGACTGTTAAAGAGACCCAGTACTTC. V gene TRBV28 combines with J gene TRBJ2-5; D possibly corresponds to TRBD2 (6 bases). Trimming shortened V by 6 bases and J by 3 bases, and 17 bases separated the two germline ends. Germline CDR1 reads MDHEN; CDR2 reads SYDVKM. This CDR3 spans 15 amino acids.